This is a list of T cell receptor beta chains from one sample in a study of T-cell reconstitution after alpha-beta-depleted transplantation in children. TCRdb reanalysed the PCR reads using MiXCR and keeps one entry per CDR3 protein. This table holds about 500,000 distinct CDR3 sequences, roughly 33% found once. Sample: PBMCs from the stem cell graft donor, taken from the stem cell graft. All receptors come from a human donor who donated a stem cell graft to a child with aplastic anemia. Each CDR3 is given without its conserved first and last residue.

v_gene: TRBV6-2/TRBV6-3; j_gene: TRBJ1-5; CDR3aa: ASRRDSTNQPQH
v_gene: TRBV5-8; j_gene: TRBJ1-2; CDR3aa: ASSPGVWDRENYGYT
v_gene: TRBV12-3/TRBV12-4; j_gene: TRBJ1-4; CDR3aa: ASSLGLPGLF
v_gene: TRBV4-3; j_gene: TRBJ2-1; CDR3aa: ASSQNPSGSRYNEQF
v_gene: TRBV30; j_gene: TRBJ2-3; CDR3aa: AWSALAATDTQY
v_gene: TRBV19; j_gene: TRBJ2-3; CDR3aa: ASSMAGADTQY
v_gene: TRBV15; j_gene: TRBJ1-2; CDR3aa: ATSRDLGQIYGYT
v_gene: TRBV29-1; j_gene: TRBJ1-3; CDR3aa: SVVWARGPSGNTIY
v_gene: TRBV20-1; j_gene: TRBJ2-1; CDR3aa: SASGGSGRAPYNEQF
v_gene: TRBV12-3/TRBV12-4; j_gene: TRBJ2-5; CDR3aa: ASSFGLAGVQTQY
v_gene: TRBV20-1; j_gene: TRBJ2-3; CDR3aa: SARPQSTDTQY
v_gene: TRBV6-5; j_gene: TRBJ2-3; CDR3aa: ASSYFYRDRGDDTQY
v_gene: TRBV12-3/TRBV12-4; j_gene: TRBJ1-2; CDR3aa: ASSLGRENYGYT
v_gene: TRBV6-1; j_gene: TRBJ2-6; CDR3aa: ASSPLISGANVLT
v_gene: TRBV6-2/TRBV6-3; j_gene: TRBJ2-1; CDR3aa: ASSGLSGSPHNEQF
v_gene: TRBV5-6; j_gene: TRBJ1-2; CDR3aa: ASSPRQGVIDGYT
v_gene: TRBV29-1; j_gene: TRBJ2-5; CDR3aa: SVEDWRDQETQY
v_gene: TRBV13; j_gene: TRBJ2-3; CDR3aa: ASRGQASQY
v_gene: TRBV6-2/TRBV6-3; j_gene: TRBJ2-5; CDR3aa: ASGGRALGETQY
v_gene: TRBV12-3/TRBV12-4; j_gene: TRBJ2-1; CDR3aa: ASSARTGLGNEQF
v_gene: TRBV29-1; j_gene: TRBJ2-7; CDR3aa: SGGQGSSYEQY
v_gene: TRBV7-9; j_gene: TRBJ2-3; CDR3aa: ASSLTSGRADTQY
v_gene: TRBV9; j_gene: TRBJ1-1; CDR3aa: ASSAPGHTEAF
v_gene: TRBV7-2; j_gene: TRBJ2-3; CDR3aa: ASSSRDRGTDTQY
v_gene: TRBV29-1; j_gene: TRBJ2-1; CDR3aa: SVVTETYNEQF
v_gene: TRBV12-3/TRBV12-4; j_gene: TRBJ1-1; CDR3aa: ASSFSGPRTEAF
v_gene: TRBV29-1; j_gene: TRBJ2-6; CDR3aa: SVVLESGANVLT
v_gene: TRBV12-3/TRBV12-4; j_gene: TRBJ2-2; CDR3aa: ASQGSGELF
v_gene: TRBV12-3/TRBV12-4; j_gene: TRBJ2-3; CDR3aa: ASSGRDRSGLDTQY
v_gene: TRBV19; j_gene: TRBJ1-3; CDR3aa: ASSRTQGAYTGNTIY
v_gene: TRBV28; j_gene: TRBJ2-7; CDR3aa: ASSFGDRLGYEQY
v_gene: TRBV4-3; j_gene: TRBJ2-3; CDR3aa: ASSQDSGLAGSTDTQY
v_gene: TRBV12-3/TRBV12-4; j_gene: TRBJ2-2; CDR3aa: ASSLDPGGQRGELF
v_gene: TRBV20-1; j_gene: TRBJ1-1; CDR3aa: SAREWGSEAF
v_gene: TRBV5-1; j_gene: TRBJ2-1; CDR3aa: ASSEDNSYNEQF
v_gene: TRBV20-1; j_gene: TRBJ1-2; CDR3aa: SARYPTGPMEYT
v_gene: TRBV7-9; j_gene: TRBJ1-1; CDR3aa: ASGGELLRTEAF
v_gene: TRBV20-1; j_gene: TRBJ2-7; CDR3aa: SAPRPGTYEQY
v_gene: TRBV6-1; j_gene: TRBJ2-1; CDR3aa: ASSGRRPGLAGVVPGEQF
v_gene: TRBV6-5; j_gene: TRBJ2-6; CDR3aa: ASSYEQGLSGANVLT
v_gene: TRBV28; j_gene: TRBJ2-3; CDR3aa: ASSLWGETPSTDTQY
v_gene: TRBV28; j_gene: TRBJ2-7; CDR3aa: ASRGGGAGLDEQY
v_gene: TRBV25-1; j_gene: TRBJ2-5; CDR3aa: ASSDGTWSQY
v_gene: TRBV15; j_gene: TRBJ2-1; CDR3aa: ATSRGLAAADGEQF
v_gene: TRBV6-1; j_gene: TRBJ1-1; CDR3aa: ASSRQGKYTEAF
v_gene: TRBV9; j_gene: TRBJ1-5; CDR3aa: ASSVGPTSNQPQH
v_gene: TRBV7-2; j_gene: TRBJ1-5; CDR3aa: ASSLERQGQPQH
v_gene: TRBV6-2/TRBV6-3; j_gene: TRBJ1-1; CDR3aa: ATELGTVAF
v_gene: TRBV6-1; j_gene: TRBJ2-3; CDR3aa: ASTSLGMYNTDTQY
v_gene: TRBV6-1; j_gene: TRBJ2-3; CDR3aa: ASSRRTSGTDTQY
v_gene: TRBV5-1; j_gene: TRBJ2-3; CDR3aa: ASSPGTASTDTQY
v_gene: TRBV6-2/TRBV6-3; j_gene: TRBJ2-5; CDR3aa: ASSYLGQAHETQY
v_gene: TRBV7-3; j_gene: TRBJ1-2; CDR3aa: ASSPTGAGDYGYT
v_gene: TRBV7-2; j_gene: TRBJ2-3; CDR3aa: ASSLSGESAQY
v_gene: TRBV5-6; j_gene: TRBJ1-4; CDR3aa: ASSRRPTNEKLF
v_gene: TRBV12-3/TRBV12-4; j_gene: TRBJ1-3; CDR3aa: ASRSTGYTIY
v_gene: TRBV7-2; j_gene: TRBJ2-4; CDR3aa: ASSTRRGQNIQY
v_gene: TRBV6-1; j_gene: TRBJ1-5; CDR3aa: ASSEGRSGGYQPQH
v_gene: TRBV12-3/TRBV12-4; j_gene: TRBJ1-2; CDR3aa: ASSGQGGQGYT
v_gene: TRBV7-2; j_gene: TRBJ2-7; CDR3aa: ASSRASSYEQY